A selection of T cell receptor beta chains follows, all from one sample in a study of blood T cells in healthy people across ages. Each CDR3 protein is one row after TCRdb ran MiXCR on the 5' RACE reads. The table has about 1.5 million distinct CDR3 sequences, approximately 43% seen once; the top ten hold over 3.5%. The sample consisted of blood. The receptors come from a woman in her late teens or twenties in good health. Each CDR3 is given with its conserved first and last residue. Fields, in order: J gene, clone size, D gene, V gene, CDR3 DNA, CDR3 protein. D genes are given only for firm matches. Rows may omit the clone size; those that give it use once, few, many or a size class.

>TRBJ2-1|NA|TRBD2|TRBV3-1
TGTGCCAGCAGCGTGAGCGGGGGGCCTAATGAGCAGTTCTTC
CASSVSGGPNEQFF
>TRBJ2-1|NA|NA|TRBV27
TGTGCCAGCACCCAGTGGAATGAGCAGTTCTTC
CASTQWNEQFF
>TRBJ1-2|NA|NA|TRBV27
TGTGCCAGCAGTTTAGAGGCAGCGAATTACTATGGCTACACCTTC
CASSLEAANYYGYTF
>TRBJ2-7|NA|TRBD2|TRBV28
TGTGCCACCAAGACTAGCGAAAGCTACAATGAGCAGTACTTC
CATKTSESYNEQYF
>TRBJ2-1|NA|NA|TRBV12-3/TRBV12-4
TGTGCCAGCACCCTTCGGGCAGCGGGTAATGAGCAGTTCTTC
CASTLRAAGNEQFF
>TRBJ2-1|NA|TRBD1|TRBV12-5
TGTGCTAGTGGTTCGGGACAGGAATCCAATGAGCAGTTCTTC
CASGSGQESNEQFF
>TRBJ2-1|NA|NA|TRBV7-8
TGTGCCAGCAGCTTGCCCGTGGGGGACTACAATGAGCAGTTCTTC
CASSLPVGDYNEQFF
>TRBJ1-4|NA|TRBD1|TRBV4-3
TGCGCCAGCAGCCAAGAAACAGGGGGCGGCCCGGAAAAACTGTTTTTT
CASSQETGGGPEKLFF
>TRBJ1-1|NA|NA|TRBV4-1
TGCGCCAGCAGCCCCCGGGGATTAGAGAACACTGAAGCTTTCTTT
CASSPRGLENTEAFF
>TRBJ2-7|few|NA|TRBV12-3/TRBV12-4
TGTGCCAGCAGTTTAGGGGGGAGTTCGAACGAGCAGTACTTC
CASSLGGSSNEQYF
>TRBJ2-1|NA|TRBD1|TRBV10-3
TGTGCCATCAACGGACAGGGGTACGATGAGCAGTTCTTC
CAINGQGYDEQFF
>TRBJ2-3|few|TRBD2|TRBV3-1
TGTGCCAGCAGCCAAGTAGCGGGGGTCCTAAACACAGATACGCAGTATTTT
CASSQVAGVLNTDTQYF
>TRBJ2-5|few|NA|TRBV30
TGTGCCTGGAGTCGAAAGCCCCAGTACTTC
CAWSRKPQYF
>TRBJ1-5|NA|NA|TRBV14
TGTGCCAGCAGCCAAGATGGCCATCAGCCCCAGCATTTT
CASSQDGHQPQHF
>TRBJ2-5|NA|NA|TRBV5-1
TGCGCCAGCAGCCAAGGTGGTGGGCGGGAGACCCAGTACTTC
CASSQGGGRETQYF
>TRBJ1-5|NA|NA|TRBV20-1
TGCAGTGCTAGAAGGGCCAGGTCTAATCAGCCCCAGCATTTT
CSARRARSNQPQHF
>TRBJ2-3|NA|NA|TRBV6-5
TGTGCCAGCAGCAGGGGCGGGGGAGGTACGCAGTATTTT
CASSRGGGGTQYF
>TRBJ2-1|NA|NA|TRBV12-1
TGTGCCAGCAGCTTTGGACCTGGAGAGCGTTACAATGAGCAGTTCTTC
CASSFGPGERYNEQFF
>TRBJ1-3|NA|NA|TRBV7-2
TGTGCCAGCAGCACACTCCCGGGACGGCGGTCCGCCATATATTTT
CASSTLPGRRSAIYF
>TRBJ2-5|few|NA|TRBV7-7
TGTGCTAGCAGCTTAGGGGGGCTAGTCCAAGAGACCCAGTACTTC
CASSLGGLVQETQYF
>TRBJ2-5|few|NA|TRBV5-1
TGCGCCAGCAGCCCCAGCTCCCTGGGGCGGGAGACCCAGTACTTC
CASSPSSLGRETQYF
>TRBJ2-3|NA|NA|TRBV5-1
TGCGCCAGCAGCTTGGAGGGGCGGGGGCACACAGATACGCAGTATTTT
CASSLEGRGHTDTQYF
>TRBJ2-7|NA|NA|TRBV6-1
TGTGCCAGCAGTGAACGGTCCGGTGGGTCCTACGAGCAGTACTTC
CASSERSGGSYEQYF
>TRBJ2-3|few|NA|TRBV20-1
TGCAGTGCTAGTACGGGCCTCACAGATACGCAGTATTTT
CSASTGLTDTQYF
>TRBJ1-6|NA|TRBD1|TRBV12-3/TRBV12-4
TGTGCCGGCAGGGTGGGACAGGCGGGTTACCCCCTCCACTTT
CAGRVGQAGYPLHF
>TRBJ2-5|NA|TRBD2|TRBV7-2
TGTGCCAGCAGCTCCCTCGGCGGGGGGGCCTCAGGGGAGACCCAGTACTTC
CASSSLGGGASGETQYF